Presented here are 32 T cell receptor beta chains from one specimen sequenced in a study of OX40 agonist ivuxolimab in advanced cancers. Generated by immunoSEQ multiplex PCR, the TCRdb table keeps only in-frame clones and is missing some. Altogether tens of thousands of clones are present, around 93% being singletons, with the ten largest covering approximately 3.9%. Source: CD4+ or CD8+ T cells sorted from blood, taken in a trial of the OX40 agonist ivuxolimab. The receptors derive from an adult with an advanced solid tumor such as melanoma, head and neck, liver or kidney cancer.

This chain joins TRBV5-1 and TRBJ2-7; 8 nucleotides match TRBD1. With 1 base clipped from V and 0 bases from J, the junction kept 3 bases outside the gene matches. The CDR3 is 15 amino acids. The germline V gene encodes CDR1 SGHRS and CDR2 YFSETQ. The CDR3 protein is CASSLRTGSSYEQYF. The CDR3 DNA follows: TGCGCCAGCAGCTTGCGGACAGGGAGCTCCTACGAGCAGTACTTC. The full variable domain, rest sourced from reference TRBV5-1 and TRBJ2-7, is KAGVTQTPRYLIKTRGQQVTLSCSPISGHRSVSWYQQTPGQGLQFLFEYFSETQRNKGNFPGRFSGRQFSNSRSEMNVSTLELGDSALYLCASSLRTGSSYEQYFGPGTRLTVT.

The rearrangement links TRBV6-1 to TRBJ2-1, with D possibly being TRBD1 (7 bases). V lost 8 bases and J 2 bases, leaving 10 bases between the germline ends. The CDR3 sequence is 13 residues long. Germline CDR1 MNHNS, CDR2 SASEGT. CDR3 in DNA: TGTGCCAGCGGGGGGACAGCCTACAATGAGCAGTTCTTC. It codes for CASGGTAYNEQFF.

This rearrangement joins TRBV27 to TRBJ1-2; D might be TRBD1 (6 bases). The CDR3 totals 16 residues. Germline V gene data show CDR1 as MNHEY and CDR2 as SMNVEV (reference sequence). The V and J ends lost 8 bases and 4 bases respectively, with 23 bases between them. CDR3 in amino acids: CASGSLRGGRAYGYTF. CDR3 in DNA: TGTGCCAGCGGGAGCCTTCGGGGGGGCCGGGCCTATGGCTACACCTTC.

This clone showed up just a few times. CDR3 bases: TGTGCCAGCACCCCTCCGTGGGACACTGAAGCTTTCTTT. It yields the protein CASTPPWDTEAFF. This chain joins TRBV6-1 and TRBJ1-1; D uncertain. The CDR3 spans 13 residues. Germline V lookup: CDR1 MNHNS, CDR2 SASEGT. Trimming removed 7 bases at V and 3 bases at J, with 12 bases between.

The rearrangement joins TRBV15 to TRBJ1-1; D is uncertain. The CDR3 runs to 22 residues. The V gene's germline CDR1 is LNHNV and CDR2 YYDKDF (reference sequence). The germline V and J ends were trimmed by 0 bases and 1 base, with 30 bases remaining between them. CDR3 loop: CATSRDPFAFLLSRPGNTEAFF. Here the CDR3 DNA reads TGTGCCACCAGCAGAGACCCGTTCGCCTTCCTCCTGTCCAGGCCCGGGAACACTGAAGCTTTCTTT.

This sequence joins TRBV11-2 and TRBJ2-7; 9 bases line up with TRBD1. J gave up 4 bases and V 4 bases, and 8 bases lay outside the gene matches. Per the germline V gene, CDR1 is SGHAT and CDR2 is FQNNGV. The CDR3 spans 15 residues. The CDR3 DNA is TGTGCCAGCAGCTATGAACCGGGACAGGGATACGAGCAGTACTTC. It specifies CASSYEPGQGYEQYF.

This clone was seen just once. The chain carries TRBV4-1 and TRBJ2-7, with 8 bases matching TRBD1. The CDR3 is 16 residues long. With 3 bases clipped from V and 7 bases from J, the junction kept 14 bases outside the gene matches. CDR1 is MGHRA, CDR2 YSYEKL, per germline. CDR3 protein: CASSHGPGTGLQEQYF. The DNA for the CDR3 is TGCGCCAGCAGCCATGGGCCCGGGACAGGCCTACAAGAGCAGTACTTC.

This clone was found once. The CDR3 coding sequence is TGCGCCAGCAGCTTGAGTGGCGGGATGAACACTGAAGCTTTCTTT. Its protein product is CASSLSGGMNTEAFF. The chain has TRBV5-1 and TRBJ1-1, with D unresolved. CDR3 length: 15 amino acids. With 1 base removed from V and 0 bases from J, the gap between germline ends came to 10 bases. From germline, CDR1 is SGHRS and CDR2 YFSETQ.

The chain uses TRBV30 and TRBJ1-1; D may be TRBD1 (5 bases). Looked up from germline, CDR1 is GTSNPN and CDR2 is SVGIG (reference sequence). The CDR3 contains 18 residues. Trimming removed 0 bases from V and 0 bases from J, with 20 bases in between. CDR3 coding DNA: TGTGCCTGGAGTGTAGGAACAGGAGCCCACCTCATGAACACTGAAGCTTTCTTT. Protein sequence: CAWSVGTGAHLMNTEAFF.

The V call is TRBV4-3, the J call TRBJ2-3; TRBD1 aligns across 11 bases. Germline values: CDR1 LGHNA, CDR2 YSLEER. The CDR3 contains 16 residues. J was trimmed by 3 bases and V by 0 bases; bases with no gene match: 2. CDR3 amino acids: CASSQEGTGGTDTQYF. In nucleotides, the CDR3 is TGCGCCAGCAGCCAAGAAGGGACAGGGGGTACAGATACGCAGTATTTT.

The table lists this clone with a few counts. The chain uses TRBV11-2 and TRBJ1-1, with D hard to call. The CDR3 contains 15 residues. Between the trimmed V and J ends, which lost 3 bases and 1 base, there was a span of 12 bases. Looked up from germline, CDR1 is SGHAT and CDR2 is FQNNGV. The CDR3 reads CASSFSLRWNTEAFF. For the CDR3, the DNA is TGTGCCAGCAGCTTCTCCCTTCGGTGGAACACTGAAGCTTTCTTT.

The chain carries TRBV27 and TRBJ1-4; D perhaps matches TRBD1 (5 bases). With 3 bases removed from V and 8 bases from J, the gap between germline ends came to 10 bases. The CDR3 contains 13 residues. Per germline, CDR1 MNHEY and CDR2 SMNVEV (reference sequence). CDR3 DNA sequence: TGTGCCAGCAGTTTGGGGGTTTTGGAAAAACTGTTTTTT. Its translation: CASSLGVLEKLFF.

V usage is TRBV6-1 and J usage is TRBJ1-2, with D perhaps TRBD1 (6 bases). The germline gives CDR1 MNHNS, CDR2 SASEGT. The CDR3 loop spans 15 amino acids. V lost 3 bases and J 0 bases, leaving 11 bases between the germline ends. As DNA, the CDR3 is TGTGCCAGCAGTGATAGGACAGTCGCTAACTATGGCTACACCTTC. Translated, it gives CASSDRTVANYGYTF.

This chain uses TRBV7-9 with TRBJ1-1; D is undetermined. The CDR3 runs 15 residues. Deletions cut 1 base from V and 10 bases from J, with 19 bases between. The germline V gene encodes CDR1 SEHNR and CDR2 FQNEAQ (reference sequence). CDR3 DNA: TGTGCCAGCAGCTTAGAAGAGGGTCATCTACTCGGAGCTTTCTTT. Protein product: CASSLEEGHLLGAFF.

This chain joins TRBV7-6 and TRBJ1-4; D is possibly TRBD1 (5 bases). Per the germline V gene, CDR1 is SGHVS and CDR2 is FNYEAQ. V was pared by 0 bases and J by 7 bases, with 12 bases between. The CDR3 sequence is 15 residues long. The CDR3 loop is CASSLAGGMGEKLFF. The CDR3 nucleotides are TGTGCCAGCAGCTTAGCGGGGGGGATGGGTGAAAAACTGTTTTTT.

This sequence joins TRBV9 and TRBJ2-4; TRBD2 is a possible D gene (7 bases). V lost 0 bases, J lost 3 bases, and 13 bases lay in between. The CDR3 is made up of 16 amino acids. Germline assignment: CDR1 SGDLS and CDR2 YYNGEE. Here the CDR3 reads CASSVGGGGGKNIQYF. As DNA, the CDR3 is TGTGCCAGCAGCGTAGGAGGGGGAGGGGGCAAAAACATTCAGTACTTC.

This sequence joins TRBV11-2 and TRBJ2-7; D not resolved. The CDR3 consists of 14 residues. Germline V gene data show CDR1 as SGHAT and CDR2 as FQNNGV. The V and J ends lost 1 base and 4 bases respectively, with 11 bases between them. The DNA of the CDR3 is TGTGCCAGCAGCTTAGTGACGATCGGGTACGAGCAGTACTTC. This gives the protein CASSLVTIGYEQYF.

Here the CDR3 DNA reads TGTGCCAGCAGCAAAAACGGATGGGTGACAGGGGGTAACACAGATACGCAGTATTTT. Protein sequence: CASSKNGWVTGGNTDTQYF. This chain uses TRBV21-1 with TRBJ2-3; TRBD1 is the table's D call and was not checked against the DNA. TRBV21-1 is a pseudogene locus. The CDR3 is 19 residues long.

The chain couples TRBV4-2 to TRBJ2-3; D is possibly TRBD1 (5 bases). The V gene lost 3 bases and the J gene lost 0 bases, with 25 bases spanning the gap. Germline V gene data show CDR1 as LGHNA and CDR2 as YNFKEQ. The length of the CDR3 is 20 residues. The CDR3 DNA reads TGTGCCAGCAGCCAGGGTCTCTTAAGACAGAACCTTGATAGCACAGATACGCAGTATTTT. Amino acid sequence: CASSQGLLRQNLDSTDTQYF.

The chain links TRBV4-1 to TRBJ2-7; D is undetermined. Trimming cost V 1 base and J 2 bases, with 21 bases left between them. From germline, CDR1 is MGHRA and CDR2 YSYEKL. This CDR3 spans 18 amino acids. CDR3 amino acids: CASSQAPVPSDLTYEQYF. In DNA form, the CDR3 reads TGCGCCAGCAGCCAAGCCCCGGTACCCTCGGACCTCACCTACGAGCAGTACTTC.

The chain carries TRBV11-3 and TRBJ2-3, with a tentative D call TRBD2 (6 bases). With 6 bases removed from V and 4 bases from J, the gap between germline ends came to 14 bases. Germline CDR1 reads SGHNT; CDR2 reads YENEEA. There are 14 residues in the CDR3. CDR3 region: CASRGREEPDTQYF. The DNA of the CDR3 is TGTGCCAGCAGGGGGCGGGAAGAGCCAGATACGCAGTATTTT.

This clone was found once. The V gene is TRBV5-4, the J gene TRBJ2-3; D unclear. Germline lookup yields CDR1 SGHNT and CDR2 YYREEE (reference sequence). The V and J ends lost 7 bases and 3 bases respectively, with 12 bases between them. CDR3 length equals 13 residues. CDR3 protein: CASSGPSTDTQYF. CDR3 nucleotide sequence: TGTGCCAGCTCTGGGCCTTCAACAGATACGCAGTATTTT.

Turning to this clone: The junction differs from germline at one of its ends, possibly a read error. The V call is TRBV7-9, the J call TRBJ2-5; 12 nucleotides align to TRBD2. The CDR3 extends over 16 amino acids. Germline V gene data show CDR1 as SEHNR and CDR2 as FQNEAQ (reference sequence). CDR3 DNA sequence: TGTGCCAGCAGCCTAGCGGGAGGGCCGTCTCATGAGACCCAGTACTTC. It encodes CASSLAGGPSHETQYF.

The V call is TRBV27, the J call TRBJ2-2; no reliable D call. The germline gives CDR1 MNHEY, CDR2 SMNVEV (reference sequence). V lost 1 base, J lost 2 bases, and 5 bases lay in between. This CDR3 comprises 14 residues. This CDR3 is CASSLYVNTGELFF. The CDR3 DNA reads as TGTGCCAGCAGTTTATACGTAAACACCGGGGAGCTGTTTTTT.

The chain combines TRBV15 with TRBJ1-2, with TRBD1 identical over 7 bases. The CDR3 contains 13 residues. V lost 1 base and J lost 6; bases outside the gene matches: 2. Germline values: CDR1 LNHNV, CDR2 YYDKDF (reference sequence). CDR3 sequence: CATSRGQGDGYTF. For the CDR3, the DNA is TGTGCCACCAGCAGAGGACAGGGAGATGGCTACACCTTC.

The chain recombines TRBV5-5 with TRBJ2-7, with 8 bases fitting TRBD1. Germline CDR1 SGHKS, CDR2 YYEKEE (reference sequence). The V and J ends lost 1 base and 3 bases, in that order; junction bases with no gene match: 6. The CDR3 has 15 amino acids. Here the CDR3 DNA reads TGTGCCAGCAGCTTGTCGGGCAGGGGGCTCTACGAGCAGTACGTC. It encodes CASSLSGRGLYEQYV.

CDR3 nucleotides: TGTGCCAGCAGCTTTCCGACGGGGCGGGATCACAGTGAGCAGTTCTTC. Translated: CASSFPTGRDHSEQFF. The chain carries TRBV7-2 and TRBJ2-1; perhaps TRBD2 as D (6 bases). Germline CDR1 is SGHTA and CDR2 is FQGNSA. This CDR3 is built from 16 residues. Trimming cost V 3 bases and J 9 bases, with 21 bases left between them.

V usage is TRBV7-9 and J usage is TRBJ2-7; 7 positions agree with TRBD2. The V and J ends lost 1 base and 2 bases, in that order; junction bases with no gene match: 5. This CDR3 spans 15 amino acids. Germline CDR1 SEHNR, CDR2 FQNEAQ (reference sequence). CDR3 sequence reads: CASSLVLGGPYEQYF. DNA for the CDR3: TGTGCCAGCAGCTTAGTTCTGGGAGGGCCCTACGAGCAGTACTTC.

The chain joins TRBV7-8 to TRBJ2-5; the match to TRBD2 covers 10 bases. This CDR3 is 16 amino acids long. Germline loops: CDR1 SGHVS, CDR2 FQNEAQ. The junction had 5 bases not matched to a gene; V was cut back by 2 bases and J by 2 bases. The CDR3 reads CASSLPWTSGQETQYF. CDR3 in DNA: TGTGCCAGCAGCTTACCCTGGACTAGCGGACAAGAGACCCAGTACTTC. The complete variable domain, with remaining parts taken from reference TRBV7-8 and TRBJ2-5, reads GAGVSQSPRYKVAKRGQDVALRCDPISGHVSLFWYQQALGQGPEFLTYFQNEAQLDKSGLPSDRFFAERPEGSVSTLKIQRTQQEDSAVYLCASSLPWTSGQETQYFGPGTRLLVL.

The chain recombines TRBV27 with TRBJ1-2; D is ambiguous. CDR1 and CDR2 from the germline V gene are MNHEY and SMNVEV (reference sequence). Trimming took off 3 bases at V and 8 bases at J, with 16 bases between the two ends. The CDR3 extends over 14 amino acids. In DNA form, the CDR3 reads TGTGCCAGCAGTTTGATGGCCCCAGGAGGCGGCTACACCTTC. This sequence encodes CASSLMAPGGGYTF.

The V call is TRBV15, the J call TRBJ2-5; 10 bases fit TRBD2. V gave up 4 bases and J gave up 4 bases; unmatched junction bases: 6. CDR1 LNHNV and CDR2 YYDKDF come from the germline V gene (reference sequence). The CDR3 sequence is 15 residues long. The CDR3: CATSIERGGGETQYF. CDR3 DNA sequence: TGTGCCACCAGCATAGAGCGGGGGGGAGGAGAGACCCAGTACTTC.

This rearrangement joins TRBV11-2 to TRBJ2-3, with D possibly TRBD1 on 5 matching bases. The germline CDR1 and CDR2 sequences are SGHAT and FQNNGV. The CDR3 length is 15 residues. The germline V and J ends were trimmed by 1 base and 1 base, with 9 bases remaining between them. The CDR3 sequence is CASSLAGYGTDTQYF. The CDR3 nucleotides read TGTGCCAGCAGCTTAGCAGGGTATGGCACAGATACGCAGTATTTT.